This TCR beta chain was captured by sequencing in a study of OX40 agonist ivuxolimab in advanced cancers. About the research overall: Partial responses were recorded for three patients, including one with hepatocellular carcinoma and two with cutaneous melanoma.

Sequencing was performed with immunoSEQ multiplex PCR; in TCRdb, only in-frame clones are kept and a portion is missing. The table includes roughly 60,000 clones, over 80% detected once. V was trimmed by 2 bases and J by 5 bases, leaving 6 bases between them. CDR1 MGHRA and CDR2 YSYEKL come from the germline V gene. CDR3 length: 13 residues. The V and J genes are TRBV4-1 and TRBJ1-4; the D is unclear. The source was CD4+ or CD8+ T cells sorted from blood, collected in a trial of the OX40 agonist ivuxolimab. This clonotype was sampled from an adult with an advanced solid tumor such as melanoma, head and neck, liver or kidney cancer. CDR3 sequence: CASSQWYNEKLFF. DNA for the CDR3: TGCGCCAGCAGCCAATGGTACAATGAAAAACTGTTTTTT.